What follows are 20 T cell receptor beta chains derived from one specimen sequenced in a study of shared clonotypes between healthy human individuals. Clones were sequenced by immunoSEQ multiplex PCR, and TCRdb holds only the in-frame ones, with some missing. This repertoire shows over a million clones, roughly 80% found once; its top ten account for about 1.5%. The source material was memory CD4+ T cells sorted from blood. The subset is: CD45RA-negative fraction. These receptors all come from a man younger than 30 in good health.

This chain links TRBV4-1 with TRBJ2-3; D is undetermined. Per germline, CDR1 MGHRA and CDR2 YSYEKL. The CDR3 contains 13 residues. Trimming removed 4 bases at V and 5 bases at J, with 10 bases between. Here the CDR3 DNA reads TGCGCCAGCAGCCTGAATAGTGGAGATACGCAGTATTTT. This sequence encodes CASSLNSGDTQYF.

This chain connects TRBV5-4 to TRBJ2-7; TRBD2 might be the D (6 bases). V gave up 4 bases and J gave up 0 bases, with 11 bases separating them. The germline gives CDR1 SGHNT, CDR2 YYREEE (reference sequence). The CDR3 has 14 residues. The CDR3, as DNA: TGTGCCAGCAGCCAGGTCGGGAGCTCCTACGAGCAGTACTTC. It yields the protein CASSQVGSSYEQYF.

This chain joins TRBV29-1 and TRBJ1-5; the match to TRBD1 covers 7 bases. The germline gives CDR1 SQVTM, CDR2 ANQGSEA. V was clipped by 7 bases and J by 4 bases; unmatched bases: 4. This CDR3 comprises 12 residues. The CDR3 DNA reads TGCAGCGCCCGACAGGGAAATCAGCCCCAGCATTTT. This codes for CSARQGNQPQHF. Variable domain in full (rest from reference TRBV29-1 and TRBJ1-5): SAVISQKPSRDICQRGTSLTIQCQVDSQVTMMFWYRQQPGQSLTLIATANQGSEATYESGFVIDKFPISRPNLTFSTLTVSNMSPEDSSIYLCSARQGNQPQHFGDGTRLSIL.

V usage is TRBV10-2 and J usage is TRBJ2-2, with 10 bases identical to TRBD2. Losses at the gene ends were 6 bases for V and 6 bases for J; bases not matched to a gene: 7. The V gene's germline CDR1 is WSHSY and CDR2 SAAADI. The CDR3 runs to 15 residues. The CDR3 DNA is TGCGCCAGCAGCGAGCGGGGGGGCCTATCCGGGGAGCTGTTTTTT. Its translation: CASSERGGLSGELFF.

This rearrangement joins TRBV5-6 to TRBJ2-4; possible D gene TRBD1, 5 bases. This CDR3 spans 13 amino acids. The V gene lost 2 bases and the J gene lost 6 bases, with 9 bases spanning the gap. CDR1 is SGHDT, CDR2 YYEEEE, per germline. CDR3 amino acids: CASSLQVSNIQYF. CDR3 in DNA: TGTGCCAGCAGCTTACAGGTATCAAACATTCAGTACTTC.

This clone showed up just a few times. This chain links TRBV7-9 with TRBJ2-7, with 9 bases lining up with TRBD1. Germline loops: CDR1 SEHNR, CDR2 FQNEAQ (reference sequence). Trimming at V came to 7 bases and at J to 6 bases, leaving 10 bases not matched to a gene. CDR3 length: 14 residues. The CDR3 reads CASTSNRGQSEQYF. The CDR3 DNA sequence: TGTGCCAGCACCTCCAACAGGGGGCAGAGCGAGCAGTACTTC.

CDR3 amino acids: CASRGTGDTEAFF. CDR3 bases: TGTGCCAGCAGGGGGACAGGTGACACTGAAGCTTTCTTT. This chain links TRBV28 with TRBJ1-1; 8 nucleotides align to TRBD1. The junction had 3 bases not matched to a gene; V was cut back by 6 bases and J by 3 bases. Germline values: CDR1 MDHEN, CDR2 SYDVKM. The CDR3 contains 13 residues.

The chain is built from TRBV7-2 and TRBJ2-5, with D unclear. Trimming pared 2 bases from V and 2 bases from J, leaving 9 bases between. There are 14 residues in the CDR3. Looked up from germline, CDR1 is SGHTA and CDR2 is FQGNSA. As DNA, the CDR3 is TGTGCCAGCAGCTTACAGTCGCAGCAAGAGACCCAGTACTTC. It encodes CASSLQSQQETQYF.

This CDR3 reads CASSKIDRDQETQYF. The DNA for the CDR3 is TGTGCCAGCAGCAAAATAGACAGGGATCAAGAGACCCAGTACTTC. The chain links TRBV5-6 to TRBJ2-5, with 7 positions matching TRBD1. The CDR3 sequence is 15 residues long. Germline CDR1 and CDR2: SGHDT and YYEEEE. The trim removed 4 bases at V and 2 bases at J, leaving 8 bases unmatched.

The chain carries TRBV15 and TRBJ1-5; D gene unclear. Germline V lookup: CDR1 LNHNV, CDR2 YYDKDF (reference sequence). V dropped 5 bases and J dropped 9 bases, with 17 bases sitting between them. The CDR3 consists of 14 residues. CDR3 loop: CATSPLEARGPQHF. DNA of the CDR3: TGTGCCACCAGCCCTCTAGAGGCCCGCGGGCCCCAGCATTTT. Using reference TRBV15 and TRBJ1-5 for the parts outside the CDR3, the full variable domain is DAMVIQNPRYQVTQFGKPVTLSCSQTLNHNVMYWYQQKSSQAPKLLFHYYDKDFNNEADTPDNFQSRRPNTSFCFLDIRSPGLGDTAMYLCATSPLEARGPQHFGDGTRLSIL.

V is TRBV2 and J is TRBJ2-5; D is undetermined. Germline CDR1 SNHLY, CDR2 FYNNEI. This CDR3 region has 13 residues. Trimming took 7 bases from V and 1 from J, leaving 10 bases between them. The CDR3 DNA follows: TGTGCCAGCAATACGGCTTTCCAAGAGACCCAGTACTTC. The encoded protein is CASNTAFQETQYF.

The gene calls are TRBV28 and TRBJ2-7; TRBD1 might be the D (7 bases). V dropped 2 bases and J dropped 2 bases, with 13 bases sitting between them. Germline-derived CDR1 and CDR2 are MDHEN and SYDVKM. CDR3 length: 15 amino acids. Here the CDR3 DNA reads TGTGCCAGCAGTTTACCGGGCAGGGGGGCCTACGAGCAGTACTTC. Its translation is CASSLPGRGAYEQYF.

This sequence joins TRBV7-2 and TRBJ1-2; no clear D gene. Germline CDR1 is SGHTA and CDR2 is FQGNSA. The CDR3 contains 15 residues. V gave up 3 bases and J gave up 5 bases, with 16 bases separating them. DNA of the CDR3: TGTGCCAGCAGCTTCGGTCGTCAGCGGACGTATGGCTACACCTTC. Encoded protein: CASSFGRQRTYGYTF.

This rearrangement joins TRBV9 to TRBJ2-5; 10 bases are shared with TRBD2. The germline V gene encodes CDR1 SGDLS and CDR2 YYNGEE. This CDR3 has 15 amino acids. V lost 2 bases to trimming and J lost 5 bases; unmatched junction nucleotides: 6. The CDR3 loop reads CASSVSSGSYETQYF. For the CDR3, the DNA is TGTGCCAGCAGCGTGTCTAGCGGGAGTTATGAGACCCAGTACTTC.

The V and J genes are TRBV7-8 and TRBJ1-1; TRBD1 is a possible D gene (5 bases). Trimming cost V 4 bases and J 1 base, with 13 bases left between them. The CDR3 spans 15 residues. In germline, CDR1 is SGHVS, CDR2 FQNEAQ. CDR3 residues: CASSWAGTSNTEAFF. DNA for the CDR3: TGTGCCAGCAGCTGGGCCGGGACGTCGAACACTGAAGCTTTCTTT.

The V gene is TRBV5-6, the J gene TRBJ2-5; D possibly corresponds to TRBD1 (6 bases). The CDR3 is 16 amino acids. CDR1 is SGHDT, CDR2 YYEEEE, per germline. The V end lost 0 bases, the J end lost 3 bases, and 15 bases lay between the germline ends. The CDR3 DNA reads TGTGCCAGCAGCTTGGTTATCCCACAGGGAAAAGAGACCCAGTACTTC. As protein: CASSLVIPQGKETQYF.

V is TRBV7-2 and J is TRBJ2-4; D perhaps matches TRBD2 (6 bases). CDR1 and CDR2 from the germline V gene are SGHTA and FQGNSA. Trimming removed 2 bases at V and 5 bases at J, with 16 bases between. The CDR3 totals 16 residues. CDR3 nucleotide sequence: TGTGCCAGCAGCTTACGGGTCTCGGGAGCGGAAAACATTCAGTACTTC. The encoded protein is CASSLRVSGAENIQYF.

The CDR3 DNA reads TGTGCCAGCAGTTTTGGGCAGAGAAATGAAAAACTGTTTTTT. This translates into CASSFGQRNEKLFF. This chain connects TRBV11-2 to TRBJ1-4; D not certain. The V gene lost 6 bases and the J gene lost 5 bases, with 13 bases spanning the gap. This CDR3 comprises 14 residues. Germline loops: CDR1 SGHAT, CDR2 FQNNGV.

In its sample, this clone was seen once. An end of the junction differs from the germline gene, which may be a read error. The V and J genes are TRBV11-2 and TRBJ2-3; 7 nucleotides agree with TRBD1. The CDR3 covers 16 residues. The germline gives CDR1 SGHAT, CDR2 FQNNGV. The CDR3 sequence is CASTLGRTGATDTQYF. DNA for the CDR3: TGTGCCAGCACCTTAGGCCGGACAGGCGCCACAGATACGCAGTATTTT. Full variable domain (outside the CDR3, taken from reference TRBV11-2 and TRBJ2-3): EAGVAQSPRYKIIEKRQSVAFWCNPISGHATLYWYQQILGQGPKLLIQFQNNGVVDDSQLPKDRFSAERLKGVDSTLKIQPAKLEDSAVYLCASTLGRTGATDTQYFGPGTRLTVL.

This chain links TRBV28 with TRBJ1-1; no reliable D call. Germline V gene lookup returns CDR1 MDHEN and CDR2 SYDVKM. V was pared by 6 bases and J by 0 bases, with 5 bases between. The length of the CDR3 is 12 residues. This CDR3 is CASSNLNTEAFF. In nucleotides, the CDR3 is TGTGCCAGCAGCAACCTGAACACTGAAGCTTTCTTT.